This T cell receptor (beta chain) comes out of a study of cytomegalovirus exposure and HLA in healthy donors. Background on the study: Just over 80% of a few hundred genotyped donors fell in the Caucasian-associated ancestry cluster. Study-level findings and limits: Later analysis identified around 15,000 TCR beta sequences associated with HLA alleles, using a false discovery rate threshold of 0.05. It is likely that the observed cluster of highly shared sequence variants was a sequencing artifact.

With respect to this clone: As yet, its antigen is unknown.

PCR primers comprised 60 Vbeta and 13 Jbeta primers. TCRdb keeps only in-frame clones here, not all; method: immunoSEQ multiplex PCR. The sample has roughly 99,000 clones, 60% to 85% seen once. Material: PBMCs. This receptor was identified in a man between 60 and 75 years old in good health and CMV-seropositive.

CDR3 coding DNA: TGTGCCAGCAGCCAGGGAATGGAGACCCAGTACTTC. Its translation is CASSQGMETQYF. This chain joins TRBV5-4 and TRBJ2-5; TRBD1 might be the D (5 bases). V lost 4 bases and J lost 5, with 9 bases in between. Per germline, CDR1 SGHNT and CDR2 YYREEE (reference sequence). CDR3 size: 12 residues.